This is a list of T cell receptor beta chains from one sample in a study of T-cell memory formation after mild COVID-19. From the 5' RACE reads, TCRdb called clonotypes with MiXCR, one entry per CDR3 protein. The sample lists hundreds of thousands of distinct CDR3 sequences; 20% were seen once. The sequencing sample was made of PBMCs or a T cell subset sorted from them (not recorded which). The source of these receptors is an adult woman who had mild COVID-19 (a few samples of this study predate the infection). Cell type and time point are not known. Both conserved end residues are trimmed from each CDR3. Size is stated for part of the rows, as once, few or many counts, or as a class when the clone is expanded.

j_call | v_call | clone_size | cdr3_aa
TRBJ2-1 | TRBV7-9 | few | ASSLRLAGGLFNEQF
TRBJ1-2 | TRBV29-1 | many | SVEGRGRYT
TRBJ1-1 | TRBV6-6 | NA | ASSPGTPNTEAL
TRBJ2-7 | TRBV20-1 | NA | SAGKDPVGEQY
TRBJ2-7 | TRBV29-1 | NA | SVGLAGSSYEQY
TRBJ1-3 | TRBV5-1 | NA | ASMGGTLLHSGNTIY
TRBJ2-1 | TRBV5-6 | NA | ASSPILLVNEQF
TRBJ1-2 | TRBV7-9 | once | ASSSGGGNYGYT
TRBJ2-5 | TRBV30 | NA | ARSEGETQY
TRBJ2-2 | TRBV30 | NA | AWSVRNTGELF
TRBJ2-5 | TRBV5-4 | NA | ASSLAWAGGETQY
TRBJ2-2 | TRBV20-1 | few | SARGRATGELF
TRBJ2-1 | TRBV10-3 | NA | AISDSSSGGAGIEQF
TRBJ1-1 | TRBV12-3/TRBV12-4 | NA | ASSRDLEVNTEAF
TRBJ2-3 | TRBV28 | NA | ASSSPADTQY
TRBJ2-2 | TRBV7-6 | NA | ASSPGLGGLGELF
TRBJ1-4 | TRBV7-2 | few | ASSPRTGGIEKLF
TRBJ2-2 | TRBV6-1 | few | ASSYGQSAGELF
TRBJ2-3 | TRBV7-3 | NA | ASSLQSWDTQY
TRBJ1-5 | TRBV2 | NA | ASTKRNGWSNQPQH
TRBJ1-5 | TRBV27 | NA | ASSAWGGQPQH
TRBJ2-3 | TRBV3-1 | few | ASSPSWARTDTQY
TRBJ2-1 | TRBV10-3 | NA | AIRGRGYTEQF
TRBJ2-1 | TRBV5-1 | NA | ASRTLGTGYNEQF
TRBJ2-1 | TRBV5-1 | NA | ASSPPGISSYNEQF
TRBJ1-1 | TRBV24-1 | NA | ATSDLRGTEAF
TRBJ2-6 | TRBV3-1 | few | ASSGTGVGANVLT
TRBJ2-1 | TRBV7-2 | few | ASSGRATREQF
TRBJ2-7 | TRBV7-9 | few | ASSSRGEGYYEQY
TRBJ2-5 | TRBV5-1 | NA | ASSQPRETQY
TRBJ2-3 | TRBV6-5 | NA | ASSYSKGPADTQY
TRBJ2-4 | TRBV7-8 | few | ASSSSGLRGNIQY
TRBJ1-4 | TRBV29-1 | NA | SAGILSREKLF
TRBJ2-1 | TRBV10-3 | NA | AISAGTSSNEQF
TRBJ2-2 | TRBV6-2/TRBV6-3 | many | ASITAGRNTGELF
TRBJ1-5 | TRBV20-1 | few | SAIRGLGNQPQH
TRBJ2-7 | TRBV5-1 | NA | ASSLVRFSYEQY
TRBJ1-2 | TRBV27 | few | ASSTVAGGGYGYT
TRBJ2-1 | TRBV7-7 | NA | ASSHGRQPLALSEQF
TRBJ1-2 | TRBV4-1 | NA | ASSQDRWVPNYGYT
TRBJ1-1 | TRBV9 | NA | ASSVGWGAATEAF
TRBJ2-6 | TRBV6-6 | few | ASSAGQITSGANVLT
TRBJ2-1 | TRBV5-6 | few | ASQKEYNEQF
TRBJ2-1 | TRBV6-5 | few | ASRGQGAREQF
TRBJ2-1 | TRBV29-1 | NA | SGAGTSGRALGYNEQF
TRBJ2-7 | TRBV4-1 | few | ASSQIAGVPYEQY
TRBJ2-1 | TRBV7-2 | NA | ASSASGTTFSEQF
TRBJ2-7 | TRBV5-1 | NA | ASSRGDSYSYEQY
TRBJ1-3 | TRBV15 | NA | ATALGSAGNTIY
TRBJ1-1 | TRBV7-9 | NA | ASSPDLTEAF
TRBJ2-7 | TRBV24-1 | NA | ATSGDRVDEQY
TRBJ2-5 | TRBV20-1 | NA | SVTGTEYQETQY
TRBJ2-1 | TRBV7-2 | NA | ATSTLAGGVGEQF